These 7 T cell receptor beta chains came from one sample sequenced in a study of blood T cells in healthy people across ages. It was with a sample-barcoded 5' primer and a J-beta primer mix that a second PCR of about 6 to 12 cycles was run. Via MiXCR, TCRdb re-called the 5' RACE reads, giving one row per CDR3 protein. The table includes about a million distinct CDR3 sequences, around two fifths detected once. The sequenced sample was blood. The receptors originated from a man between 18 and 29 years old in good health.

Concerning this clonotype itself: At one boundary the junction diverges from the germline segment, which might be a read error. The rearrangement uses TRBV6-5 and TRBJ2-1, with a weak D call TRBD2 (5 bases). The germline CDR1 and CDR2 sequences are MNHEY and SVGAGI. The CDR3 consists of 17 residues. For the CDR3, the DNA is TGTGCCAACAGTTCGATTACTAGAGGCCCCCGATACAATGAGCAGTTCTTC. It specifies CANSSITRGPRYNEQFF.

There are a few counts of this clonotype. The rearrangement joins TRBV28 to TRBJ1-2, with D hard to call. From germline, CDR1 is MDHEN and CDR2 SYDVKM. This CDR3 is built from 14 residues. V was pared by 5 bases and J by 3 bases, with 13 bases between. The CDR3 reads CASSPPRFDYGYTF. The CDR3 bases are TGTGCCAGCAGTCCCCCAAGGTTTGACTATGGCTACACCTTC.

J is TRBJ1-5 and V is TRBV7-2; no definite D call. CDR1 is SGHTA, CDR2 FQGNSA, per germline. The CDR3 sequence is 13 residues long. Deletions cut 5 bases from V and 6 bases from J, with 11 bases between. This CDR3 is CASSNAAAQPQHF. In DNA, the CDR3 is TGTGCCAGCAGCAACGCGGCGGCTCAGCCCCAGCATTTT.

This sequence joins TRBV6-2 or TRBV6-3 and TRBJ2-1; 7 bases agree with TRBD2. V was pared by 0 bases and J by 2 bases, with 4 bases of the junction left unmatched. The CDR3 sequence is 16 residues long. Looked up from germline, CDR1 is MNHEY and CDR2 is SVGEGT. CDR3 sequence: CASSYSWGGAYNEQFF. In DNA, the CDR3 is TGTGCCAGCAGTTACTCGTGGGGGGGGGCCTACAATGAGCAGTTCTTC.

The chain uses TRBV27 and TRBJ2-6, with D possibly TRBD1 on 6 matching bases. This CDR3 is 17 amino acids long. In germline, CDR1 is MNHEY, CDR2 SMNVEV (reference sequence). Trimming pared 5 bases from V and 0 bases from J, leaving 14 bases between. The CDR3 protein is CASSPGTSISGANVLTF. The DNA of the CDR3 is TGTGCCAGCAGTCCCGGGACAAGTATCTCTGGGGCCAACGTCCTGACTTTC.

V is TRBV6-1 and J is TRBJ2-2; possible D gene TRBD2, 5 bases. The CDR3 runs to 15 residues. Germline V gene sequence: CDR1 MNHNS, CDR2 SASEGT. The V end was cut by 7 bases, the J end by 0 bases, with 12 bases between. CDR3 amino acids: CASTHGETNTGELFF. CDR3 sequence (DNA): TGTGCCAGCACCCACGGGGAGACGAACACCGGGGAGCTGTTTTTT.

This clonotype has just one count. The chain is built from TRBV20-1 and TRBJ2-3, with 8 bases matching TRBD2. The junction had 7 bases not matched to a gene; V was cut back by 5 bases and J by 3 bases. This CDR3 region has 14 residues. Germline CDR1 is DFQATT and CDR2 is SNEGSKA (reference sequence). The CDR3 region is CSAAGASGTDTQYF. For the CDR3, the DNA is TGCAGTGCTGCGGGGGCTAGCGGGACAGATACGCAGTATTTT.